This TCR beta chain was found in a study of blood T cell repertoires in COVID-19. The assay was immunoSEQ multiplex PCR, and TCRdb's table has in-frame clones only and misses some. Of more than 350,000 clones in the sample, over 75% were seen once. CDR1 MDHEN and CDR2 SYDVKM come from the germline V gene. V was pared by 2 bases and J by 6 bases, with 14 bases between. This CDR3 is built from 14 residues. One Seattle source followed patients from active infection through their disease course. The chain recombines TRBV28 with TRBJ2-7; maybe TRBD1 (5 bases). The material sequenced was peripheral blood. This sequence originates from a woman aged 30 to 39 with COVID-19, enrolled during active disease. This CDR3 is CASSLLVGHAEQYF. The CDR3 DNA follows: TGTGCCAGCAGTTTACTTGTCGGACATGCCGAGCAGTACTTC.